A selection of T cell receptor beta chains follows, all from one sample in a study of sequential checkpoint blockade in melanoma. This table comes from immunoSEQ multiplex PCR, and its TCRdb copy is limited to in-frame clones, with some not included. There are roughly 11,000 clones in the sample; roughly 80% occur only once, and about a sixth lies in the top ten. Source: CD8+ T cells sorted from blood (inferred from file names), taken from a patient given nivolumab and ipilimumab in sequence. These receptors all come from a human donor with melanoma. CDR3s include the opening cysteine and the closing phenylalanine or tryptophan. A D gene is named only where the DNA matches it firmly. Size values are once, few and many counts, or a class for expanded clones, and some rows have none.

V	J	D	size	CDR3	DNA
TRBV10-3	TRBJ2-7	TRBD2	NA	CAISESRSGNRLAGNLYYEQYF	TGTGCCATCAGTGAGTCGAGGTCAGGCAATAGACTAGCGGGCAATCTATATTACGAGCAGTACTTC
TRBV7-9	TRBJ1-1	NA	NA	CASRPGAMNTEAFF	TGTGCCAGCAGGCCAGGGGCCATGAACACTGAAGCTTTCTTT
TRBV7-9	TRBJ2-3	TRBD2	few	CASSRWTSGSTDTQYF	TGTGCCAGCAGCCGCTGGACTAGCGGAAGCACAGATACGCAGTATTTT
TRBV27	TRBJ2-7	NA	NA	CASSLSVKQLSYEQYF	TGTGCCAGCAGTTTATCGGTTAAACAGCTTTCCTACGAGCAGTACTTC
TRBV27	TRBJ2-7	TRBD1	NA	CASSWGQGWEQYF	TGTGCCAGCAGTTGGGGACAGGGGTGGGAGCAGTACTTC
TRBV9	TRBJ1-4	TRBD1	NA	CASSPWDRGGYGLFF	TGTGCCAGCAGCCCCTGGGACAGGGGCGGGTATGGACTGTTTTTT
TRBV9	TRBJ2-6	TRBD1	NA	CASRDRHSGANVLTF	TGTGCCAGCCGGGACAGGCACTCTGGGGCCAACGTCCTGACTTTC
TRBV11-2	TRBJ1-1	NA	NA	CASSPGGTEAFF	TGTGCCAGCAGCCCGGGAGGGACTGAAGCTTTCTTT
TRBV2	TRBJ2-7	NA	NA	CASSGGLSYEQYF	TGTGCCAGCAGTGGGGGACTCTCCTACGAGCAGTACTTC
TRBV14	TRBJ2-2	NA	NA	CASSLSTGVYTGELFF	TGTGCCAGCAGTCTTTCAACCGGGGTCTACACCGGGGAGCTGTTTTTT
TRBV9	TRBJ2-1	NA	NA	CASGRGLYNEQFF	TGTGCCAGCGGGCGGGGGCTATACAATGAGCAGTTCTTC
TRBV7-3	TRBJ2-2	TRBD1	NA	CASSRQPGQGRIGELFF	TGTGCCAGCAGCCGTCAACCGGGACAGGGACGTATCGGGGAGCTGTTTTTT
TRBV5-1	TRBJ2-3	NA	NA	CASSLATGGTDTQYF	TGCGCCAGCAGCTTGGCGACGGGAGGCACAGATACGCAGTATTTT
TRBV4-2	TRBJ1-6	TRBD1	few	CASSQATGDNSPLHF	TGTGCCAGCAGCCAAGCGACAGGGGATAATTCACCCCTCCACTTT
TRBV7-9	TRBJ2-3	TRBD1	NA	CASSNRGISTDTQYF	TGTGCCAGCAGCAACAGGGGAATTAGCACAGATACGCAGTATTTT
TRBV30	TRBJ2-5	NA	NA	CAGRRGETQYF	TGTGCCGGACGCAGGGGCGAGACCCAGTACTTC
TRBV7-3	TRBJ2-7	NA	NA	CASSLAPDRALYQYF	TGTGCCAGCAGCTTAGCCCCGGACAGAGCCTTGTACCAGTACTTC
TRBV7-6	TRBJ1-2	TRBD1	NA	CASSLALHGTEGYGYTF	TGTGCCAGCAGCTTAGCGCTCCATGGGACAGAGGGGTATGGCTACACCTTC
TRBV19	TRBJ1-5	NA	NA	CASRTSRGDLYSNQPQHF	TGTGCCAGTAGAACCTCCAGGGGCGACCTCTATAGCAATCAGCCCCAGCATTTT
TRBV10-1	TRBJ2-3	TRBD2	NA	CASSERGADTQYF	TGCGCCAGCAGTGAGCGGGGGGCAGATACGCAGTATTTT
TRBV7-9	TRBJ1-2	TRBD1	NA	CASSSGQGIYGYTF	TGTGCCAGCAGCTCGGGACAGGGGATCTATGGCTACACCTTC
TRBV27	TRBJ1-1	NA	NA	CASTREGWTEAFF	TGTGCCAGCACCAGGGAGGGGTGGACTGAAGCTTTCTTT
TRBV27	TRBJ1-4	NA	medium-sized	CASSLQGWSNEKLFF	TGTGCCAGCAGTTTACAGGGATGGAGCAATGAAAAACTGTTTTTT
TRBV2	TRBJ1-6	TRBD1	NA	CASSGVQGGAYNSPLHF	TGTGCCAGCAGTGGTGTTCAGGGGGGTGCCTATAATTCACCCCTCCACTTT
TRBV13	TRBJ2-1	TRBD2	NA	CASSETAGRYNEQFF	TGTGCCAGCAGCGAAACAGCGGGGCGCTACAATGAGCAGTTCTTC
TRBV2	TRBJ1-1	NA	NA	CASSEGGLTEAFF	TGTGCCAGCAGTGAAGGGGGGCTTACTGAAGCTTTCTTT
TRBV30	TRBJ1-1	TRBD1	NA	CAWSSSSTGDTEAFF	TGTGCCTGGAGTTCCTCGTCGACAGGGGACACTGAAGCTTTCTTT
TRBV5-8	TRBJ2-3	NA	NA	CASSLGQKSADTQYF	TGTGCCAGCAGCCTGGGGCAGAAATCTGCAGATACGCAGTATTTT
TRBV6-1	TRBJ2-1	TRBD1	few	CASSPGTGFHNEQFF	TGTGCCAGCAGCCCAGGGACAGGCTTTCACAATGAGCAGTTCTTC
TRBV6-5	TRBJ1-1	TRBD1	NA	CASSWDREGTEAFF	TGTGCCAGCAGTTGGGACAGGGAAGGCACTGAAGCTTTCTTT